This entry is about one T cell receptor beta chain. Original processing methods: The assay estimated nucleated cells by amplifying reference gene primers. Only in-frame clones appear in the TCRdb table, and some are missing; sequencing was by immunoSEQ multiplex PCR. V and J calls and clone size are copied from that table; D and trimming were computed from the DNA. Of 100,000 or so clones detected, over 70% appear once; the ten largest clones hold 3.5% to 5%. Germline loops: CDR1 SQVTM, CDR2 ANQGSEA. V shed 7 bases and J shed 7 bases, with 13 bases lying between them. The CDR3 is made up of 11 amino acids. The entry originates in a study of blood T cell repertoires in COVID-19. Study-level background: Specimens from acute and convalescent COVID-19 originated in the United States, Italy and Spain. The cDNA or gDNA used as material had been derived from T cells, B-cell-depleted T cells, or PBMCs.

Material for sequencing was peripheral blood. This TCR was sampled from a man in his fifties or sixties with acute or convalescent COVID-19. This chain joins TRBV29-1 and TRBJ1-2; perhaps TRBD1 as D (5 bases). The CDR3 nucleotides read TGCAGCGCCTGGGGGGGTTCTGGCTACACCTTC. It encodes CSAWGGSGYTF. The full variable domain, completed using reference TRBV29-1 and TRBJ1-2, is SAVISQKPSRDICQRGTSLTIQCQVDSQVTMMFWYRQQPGQSLTLIATANQGSEATYESGFVIDKFPISRPNLTFSTLTVSNMSPEDSSIYLCSAWGGSGYTFGSGTRLTVV.